This T cell receptor beta chain was captured by sequencing in a study of cytomegalovirus exposure and HLA in healthy donors. Study-wide findings and caveats: The authors enumerated roughly 160 TCR beta chains as linked to cytomegalovirus.

The V end was cut by 6 bases, the J end by 11 bases, with 22 bases between. There are 14 residues in the CDR3. Germline V gene sequence: CDR1 SNHLY, CDR2 FYNNEI. Notes on this clone: As yet, its antigen is unknown.

The method was immunoSEQ multiplex PCR; TCRdb's version includes in-frame clones alone and lacks a portion of them. The profile shows some 140,000 clones, just over 85% of them singletons. The receptor was isolated from a human donor in good health. The chain links TRBV2 to TRBJ1-2; a weak D match, TRBD1 (5 bases). The sample consisted of PBMCs. CDR3 region: CASRGGGGLGPYTF. In DNA form, the CDR3 reads TGTGCCAGCAGAGGTGGCGGGGGGTTGGGTCCGTACACCTTC.